Below are 4 T cell receptor beta chains sequenced from a single sample in a study of T cell repertoires in cytomegalovirus infection. TCRdb redid the calling of the reads with MiXCR, one entry per CDR3 protein. Here the sample spans tens of thousands of distinct CDR3 sequences, about 4% being singletons. The sample was PBMCs. The receptors were gathered from a human donor in good health (CMV status not recorded). Some clones in this sample may be carry-over from other donors' samples.

This clonotype was counted many times. The chain has TRBV7-2 and TRBJ2-5, with D tentatively TRBD2 (6 bases). V was pared by 8 bases and J by 4 bases, with 23 bases between. The CDR3 sequence is 16 residues long. The germline gives CDR1 SGHTA, CDR2 FQGNSA. The CDR3 protein is CASCPRGEVWTETQYF. The CDR3 region has the DNA TGTGCCAGCTGTCCGAGAGGGGAGGTCTGGACAGAGACCCAGTACTTC.

This clonotype was counted ten times or more. The chain employs TRBV24-1 and TRBJ1-5, with D maybe TRBD1 (5 bases). V was pared by 0 bases and J by 3 bases, with 5 bases between. The CDR3 totals 14 residues. Per the germline V gene, CDR1 is KGHDR and CDR2 is SFDVKD. CDR3 region: CATSDLGTNQPQHF. DNA of the CDR3: TGTGCCACCAGTGATTTGGGGACCAATCAGCCCCAGCATTTT.

The chain combines TRBV28 with TRBJ2-3; no clear D. Germline CDR1 and CDR2: MDHEN and SYDVKM. V dropped 10 bases and J dropped 2 bases, with 10 bases sitting between them. The CDR3 spans 12 residues. The CDR3 coding sequence is TGTGCCACGGAAAGGGACACAGATACGCAGTATTTT. Protein product: CATERDTDTQYF. Based on the CDR3 plus reference TRBV28 and TRBJ2-3, the full variable domain is DVKVTQSSRYLVKRTGEKVFLECVQDMDHENMFWYRQDPGLGLRLIYFSYDVKMKEKGDIPEGYSVSREKKERFSLILESASTNQTSMYLCATERDTDTQYFGPGTRLTVL.

This clonotype occurred many times. The rearrangement links TRBV7-2 to TRBJ2-3; unclear D gene. Trimming took 1 base from V and 4 from J, leaving 9 bases between them. The CDR3 is made up of 14 amino acids. The V gene's germline CDR1 is SGHTA and CDR2 FQGNSA. CDR3 nucleotide sequence: TGTGCCAGCAGCTTAGAGCCGGGTTCAGATACGCAGTATTTT. This sequence encodes CASSLEPGSDTQYF.